This T cell receptor beta chain was obtained from a study of cytomegalovirus exposure and HLA in healthy donors. Study observations and caveats: Researchers had no immune exposure information except CMV serostatus available. Association of a missense DCLRE1C variant with TCR beta V- and J-gene trimming was reported in a later analysis.

Germline lookup yields CDR1 ENHRY and CDR2 SYGVKD. The V end lost 7 bases, the J end lost 6 bases, and 10 bases lay between the germline ends. The CDR3 is made up of 11 amino acids. Both 60 Vbeta primers and 13 Jbeta primers went into the PCR. Only in-frame clones appear in the TCRdb table, and some are missing; sequencing was by immunoSEQ multiplex PCR. The table records 200,000 or so clones, roughly 80% of them present only once. Notes on this clone: Antigen unknown.

The rearrangement links TRBV10-3 to TRBJ2-7, with D tentatively TRBD1 (5 bases). Input material: PBMCs. The TCR was taken from a man in his fifties or sixties in good health and CMV-seronegative. The DNA for the CDR3 is TGTGCCATCAAACAGGAGAGCGAGCAGTACTTC. Translated, it gives CAIKQESEQYF.